The rows below give T cell receptor beta chains drawn from one sample of a study of blood T cell repertoires in COVID-19. TCRdb's copy holds only in-frame clones and misses some; the assay was immunoSEQ multiplex PCR. The profile shows 180,000 or so clones, less than 90% of them singletons. The sequencing sample was made of PBMCs or T cells enriched from blood (not recorded which). The origin of the receptors is a woman between 45 and 60 years old who had recovered from COVID-19. The CDR3 runs from the conserved cysteine through the conserved F or W. The order of the fields is J gene, V gene, CDR3 protein.

TRBJ2-1 | TRBV5-1 | CASSRGDTSLPNNEQFF
TRBJ1-5 | TRBV6-5 | CASTRTGVQPQHF
TRBJ1-2 | TRBV7-9 | CASSLVAAGDGYTF
TRBJ1-1 | TRBV4-1 | CASSQLPQENTEAFF
TRBJ1-4 | TRBV9 | CASSVTGGNEKLFF
TRBJ1-6 | TRBV15 | CATSRPGTGYSPLHF
TRBJ1-4 | TRBV10-3 | CATGEGGGIEKLFF
TRBJ2-6 | TRBV25-1 | CASGTGKSGANVLTF
TRBJ1-3 | TRBV30 | CASDISGNTIYF
TRBJ1-3 | TRBV18 | CASSPLGDSSGNTIYF
TRBJ1-2 | TRBV12-3/TRBV12-4 | CASSGGQNYGYTF
TRBJ1-4 | TRBV7-6 | CASSLIVGEGEKLFF
TRBJ1-1 | TRBV5-1 | CASSWGTGNTEAFF
TRBJ1-1 | TRBV28 | CASSASRQGGNTEAFF
TRBJ1-5 | TRBV28 | CATLVEINQPQHF
TRBJ1-1 | TRBV11-3 | CASSLVVPGGTEAFF
TRBJ2-3 | TRBV7-6 | CATAPTSTDTQYF
TRBJ1-2 | TRBV27 | CASSPAWGAEYLYGYTF
TRBJ2-1 | TRBV6-8 | CADLGTSGGVVYNEQFF
TRBJ2-1 | TRBV5-1 | CASSLARGQDHNEQFF
TRBJ1-1 | TRBV30 | CAWTPGTRTEAFF
TRBJ1-6 | TRBV7-9 | CASSRGLISPLHF
TRBJ2-5 | TRBV7-9 | CATNLRGSQETQYF
TRBJ2-5 | TRBV14 | CASSQSAFTETQYF
TRBJ2-3 | TRBV5-8 | CASSLLAGNTDTQYF
TRBJ1-6 | TRBV5-1 | CASSLGQFSPLHF
TRBJ1-1 | TRBV6-5 | CASSYLNPGLKAFF
TRBJ1-3 | TRBV7-9 | CASSLTGEGNTIYF
TRBJ1-2 | TRBV12-3/TRBV12-4 | CASSPRGTNGYTF
TRBJ2-1 | TRBV29-1 | CSVMGTPERVNEQFF
TRBJ2-3 | TRBV6-6 | CASSYGAADAQYF
TRBJ1-6 | TRBV6-5 | CASSRNSPLHF
TRBJ1-2 | TRBV4-2 | CASSQDGGRGYGYTF
TRBJ1-6 | TRBV5-1 | CASSPGRAGGTGNSPLHF
TRBJ2-3 | TRBV11-2 | CASSLPGTENSDTQYF